The 21 T cell receptor beta chains below were found in one sample sequenced in a study of lymphopenia after photon versus proton radiotherapy. Clones were sequenced by immunoSEQ multiplex PCR, and TCRdb holds only the in-frame ones, with some missing. The profile shows about 70,000 clones, around 93% of them singletons. The sample here was peripheral blood, taken from a patient treated with photon-based radiotherapy. These receptors were taken from a woman aged 40 to 55 with cholangiocarcinoma.

The V gene is TRBV28, the J gene TRBJ1-4, with TRBD1 as a possible D gene (6 bases). The CDR3 sequence is 14 residues long. V dropped 2 bases and J dropped 3 bases, with 7 bases sitting between them. The germline CDR1 and CDR2 sequences are MDHEN and SYDVKM. CDR3 bases: TGTGCCAGCAGTTTAGCAGGGGCTAATGAAAAACTGTTTTTT. The encoded protein is CASSLAGANEKLFF. Based on the CDR3 plus reference TRBV28 and TRBJ1-4, the full variable domain is DVKVTQSSRYLVKRTGEKVFLECVQDMDHENMFWYRQDPGLGLRLIYFSYDVKMKEKGDIPEGYSVSREKKERFSLILESASTNQTSMYLCASSLAGANEKLFFGSGTQLSVL.

This clone appeared once. The V gene is TRBV2, the J gene TRBJ1-2; 8 bases fit TRBD1. J was trimmed by 7 bases and V by 11 bases; bases with no gene match: 12. Germline CDR1 reads SNHLY; CDR2 reads FYNNEI. The CDR3 is 13 residues long. The CDR3 DNA is TGTGCCGGGACCAGGGGGCAGGGATTTGGCTACACCTTC. Translation gives CAGTRGQGFGYTF.

The chain is built from TRBV5-8 and TRBJ1-2; 9 bases match TRBD1. Germline V gene data show CDR1 as SGHTS and CDR2 as YDEGEE. The CDR3 extends over 14 amino acids. The V segment lost 4 bases and the J segment 8 bases; nucleotides outside the gene matches: 9. The CDR3 DNA is TGTGCCAGCAGCCACACCGGGACAGGGATGGGCTACACCTTC. This translates into CASSHTGTGMGYTF.

This chain links TRBV9 with TRBJ1-2; no reliable D call. The CDR3 length is 14 residues. V lost 0 bases and J lost 5, with 11 bases in between. Germline CDR1 and CDR2: SGDLS and YYNGEE. The CDR3 DNA reads TGTGCCAGCAGCGTAGATATATCAGATTATGGCTACACCTTC. This sequence encodes CASSVDISDYGYTF.

The chain combines TRBV27 with TRBJ2-7; no clear D gene. This CDR3 is 14 amino acids long. Per germline, CDR1 MNHEY and CDR2 SMNVEV (reference sequence). The V end lost 2 bases, the J end lost 3 bases, and 11 bases lay between the germline ends. The CDR3 is CASSLALDLYEQYF. CDR3 bases: TGTGCCAGCAGTTTAGCGTTGGACCTCTACGAGCAGTACTTC.

The V gene is TRBV28, the J gene TRBJ2-7; D is ambiguous. Germline CDR1 reads MDHEN; CDR2 reads SYDVKM. Trimming pared 2 bases from V and 5 bases from J, leaving 7 bases between. The CDR3 has 12 residues. The CDR3 protein is CASSLGGHEQYF. In nucleotides, the CDR3 is TGTGCCAGCAGTTTAGGTGGCCACGAGCAGTACTTC.

The chain carries TRBV7-6 and TRBJ2-7, with D perhaps TRBD1 (6 bases). Germline CDR1 SGHVS, CDR2 FNYEAQ. V was shortened by 3 bases and J by 0 bases, with 12 bases between the two germline ends. The CDR3 extends over 15 amino acids. CDR3 amino acids: CASSLGRGDSYEQYF. The CDR3 nucleotides read TGTGCCAGCAGCTTGGGCAGGGGAGACTCCTACGAGCAGTACTTC.

The rearrangement joins TRBV6-5 to TRBJ2-7; no clear D gene. The CDR3 is 13 amino acids. Between the trimmed V and J ends, which lost 3 bases and 0 bases, there was a span of 6 bases. Germline CDR1 and CDR2: MNHEY and SVGAGI. The CDR3 DNA is TGTGCCAGCAGTTATGGGGACTCCTACGAGCAGTACTTC. Residues: CASSYGDSYEQYF.

The V call is TRBV7-2, the J call TRBJ2-3; maybe TRBD2 (5 bases). Germline V CDR1 and CDR2: SGHTA, FQGNSA. This CDR3 spans 12 amino acids. V lost 4 bases and J lost 6, with 8 bases in between. The CDR3, as DNA: TGTGCCAGCAGCTCCCGAGGGGATACGCAGTATTTT. Translation: CASSSRGDTQYF.

The rearrangement uses TRBV28 and TRBJ2-7; D is undetermined. The CDR3 is 13 amino acids. Germline V lookup: CDR1 MDHEN, CDR2 SYDVKM. Trimming cost V 4 bases and J 3 bases, with 10 bases left between them. CDR3 residues: CASSSNTGYEQYF. CDR3 sequence (DNA): TGTGCCAGCAGTTCTAATACGGGCTACGAGCAGTACTTC.

CDR3 amino acids: CASRTEGSGNTIYF. CDR3 nucleotides: TGTGCCAGCAGGACTGAGGGCTCTGGAAACACCATATATTTT. V and J are TRBV6-5 and TRBJ1-3; D is undetermined. CDR1 is MNHEY and CDR2 is SVGAGI in the germline V gene. CDR3 length: 14 amino acids. The germline V and J ends were trimmed by 6 bases and 0 bases, with 9 bases remaining between them.

The V and J genes are TRBV5-1 and TRBJ1-1; tentative D call: TRBD1 (6 bases). Germline V gene lookup returns CDR1 SGHRS and CDR2 YFSETQ. The CDR3 length is 13 residues. V lost 4 bases, J lost 1 base, and 8 bases lay in between. CDR3 bases: TGCGCCAGCAGCCTACAGGGGAACACTGAAGCTTTCTTT. Translation gives CASSLQGNTEAFF. Variable domain in full (rest from reference TRBV5-1 and TRBJ1-1): KAGVTQTPRYLIKTRGQQVTLSCSPISGHRSVSWYQQTPGQGLQFLFEYFSETQRNKGNFPGRFSGRQFSNSRSEMNVSTLELGDSALYLCASSLQGNTEAFFGQGTRLTVV.

This clone was seen only once. The CDR3 reads CATSRDKYTEAFF. The CDR3 bases are TGTGCCACCAGCAGAGACAAATACACTGAAGCTTTCTTT. The chain has TRBV15 and TRBJ1-1; no clear D gene. Trimming took off 0 bases at V and 3 bases at J, with 5 bases between the two ends. The germline V gene encodes CDR1 LNHNV and CDR2 YYDKDF (reference sequence). The CDR3 contains 13 residues.

This clone appeared a single time. The V gene is TRBV7-6, the J gene TRBJ1-4, with 7 bases that match TRBD1. The CDR3 length is 15 residues. The trim removed 5 bases at V and 7 bases at J, leaving 10 bases unmatched. Germline CDR1 and CDR2: SGHVS and FNYEAQ. The CDR3 DNA is TGTGCCAGCAGCACCTTAGGGGGCACAAGTGAAAAACTGTTTTTT. It is translated as CASSTLGGTSEKLFF. The full variable domain, in which reference TRBV7-6 and TRBJ1-4 provide the parts outside the CDR3, is GAGVSQSPRYKVTKRGQDVALRCDPISGHVSLYWYRQALGQGPEFLTYFNYEAQQDKSGLPNDRFSAERPEGSISTLTIQRTEQRDSAMYRCASSTLGGTSEKLFFGSGTQLSVL.

A single count supports this clone. The rearrangement joins TRBV5-6 to TRBJ1-1, with D maybe TRBD1 (5 bases). The germline V and J ends were trimmed by 0 bases and 2 bases, with 11 bases remaining between them. Germline V gene lookup returns CDR1 SGHDT and CDR2 YYEEEE. The CDR3 consists of 15 residues. The CDR3 reads CASSLGPGRNTEAFF. Here the CDR3 DNA reads TGTGCCAGCAGCTTGGGGCCAGGGAGAAACACTGAAGCTTTCTTT.

This chain links TRBV27 with TRBJ2-5; 9 positions match TRBD2. Germline lookup yields CDR1 MNHEY and CDR2 SMNVEV (reference sequence). This CDR3 is 15 amino acids long. Trimming cost V 5 bases and J 5 bases; bases outside gene matches: 9. The CDR3 is CASSPPSGGYETQYF. The CDR3 bases are TGTGCCAGCAGTCCCCCCAGCGGGGGGTACGAGACCCAGTACTTC.

The gene calls are TRBV4-3 and TRBJ2-1; D is unresolved. Between the trimmed V and J ends, which lost 0 bases and 2 bases, there was a span of 17 bases. The CDR3 consists of 18 residues. CDR1 and CDR2 from the germline V gene are LGHNA and YSLEER. The DNA of the CDR3 is TGCGCCAGCAGCCAAGAATGGTCATCGGCAGCGCCCTACAATGAGCAGTTCTTC. Its translation: CASSQEWSSAAPYNEQFF.

The chain recombines TRBV5-4 with TRBJ2-7, with 11 positions matching TRBD2. Germline V gene sequence: CDR1 SGHNT, CDR2 YYREEE (reference sequence). This CDR3 spans 16 amino acids. V was clipped by 3 bases and J by 3 bases; unmatched bases: 8. CDR3 sequence: CASSSGLAGVFYEQYF. The CDR3 bases are TGTGCCAGCAGCTCCGGACTAGCGGGCGTTTTCTACGAGCAGTACTTC.

J is TRBJ1-1 and V is TRBV6-6, with a weak D call TRBD1 (5 bases). V was clipped by 0 bases and J by 4 bases, with 9 bases between them. CDR3 size: 14 residues. CDR1 is MNHNY and CDR2 is SVGAGI in the germline V gene (reference sequence). Written as DNA, the CDR3 is TGTGCCAGCAGTTACTCGCAAGGGGTCACTGAAGCTTTCTTT. Residues: CASSYSQGVTEAFF.

The chain joins TRBV7-3 to TRBJ1-1, with a possible D match to TRBD1 (6 bases). From germline, CDR1 is SGHTA and CDR2 FQGTGA. Trimming shortened V by 7 bases and J by 5 bases, and 17 bases separated the two germline ends. The CDR3 totals 14 residues. CDR3 region: CASTPSRGQTEAFF. The CDR3 DNA reads as TGTGCCAGCACCCCATCCAGGGGACAAACTGAAGCTTTCTTT.

The chain is built from TRBV11-3 and TRBJ2-5, with TRBD2 matching 7 bases. V dropped 6 bases and J dropped 5; count of bases not matched to a gene: 15. Per the germline V gene, CDR1 is SGHNT and CDR2 is YENEEA. The CDR3 runs to 16 residues. CDR3 sequence (DNA): TGTGCCAGCAGTAAAGGTCAGCGGGAACTGGAGGAGACCCAGTACTTC. Residues: CASSKGQRELEETQYF. The whole variable domain, filled in from reference TRBV11-3 and TRBJ2-5, reads EAGVVQSPRYKIIEKKQPVAFWCNPISGHNTLYWYLQNLGQGPELLIRYENEEAVDDSQLPKDRFSAERLKGVDSTLKIQPAELGDSAVYLCASSKGQRELEETQYFGPGTRLLVL.